What follows are 6 T cell receptor beta chains derived from one specimen sequenced in a study of shared clonotypes between healthy human individuals (dated by TCRdb to the early 2020s). Library method: the immunoSEQ multiplex PCR assay. Drawn from immuneACCESS, this table holds only the in-frame rearrangements with V and J called that TCRdb kept. Clones are partly lost; checked studies trace under half to an unresolved V gene and leave the rest unexplained. The sample table records a few million clones; approximately 92% of these occur just once. The leading ten clones occupy 0.13% to 0.15% of the sample. The source material was naive CD4+ T cells sorted from blood. In the paper's terms, the cell subset or site label means: CD45RA+ positively selected. The receptors derive from a man between 18 and 35 years old in good health.

This rearrangement joins TRBV6-1 to TRBJ1-5; D gene unclear. This CDR3 spans 12 amino acids. CDR1 MNHNS and CDR2 SASEGT come from the germline V gene. The V end lost 2 bases, the J end lost 7 bases, and 6 bases lay between the germline ends. The chain's CDR3 is CASSELEQPQHF. CDR3 nucleotides: TGTGCCAGCAGTGAACTGGAACAGCCCCAGCATTTT.

This chain joins TRBV21-1 and TRBJ1-5; the listed D gene, TRBD1, was not tested against the DNA. TRBV21-1 is a documented pseudogene. CDR3 length equals 18 residues. The CDR3 here is CASSPRRFWGDRDQPQHF. CDR3 DNA sequence: TGTGCCAGCAGCCCTAGGCGGTTTTGGGGAGACAGGGATCAGCCCCAGCATTTT.

The chain uses TRBV6-5 and TRBJ2-2; possibly TRBD2 for D (5 bases). This CDR3 is 14 amino acids long. Germline V CDR1 and CDR2: MNHEY, SVGAGI. V lost 6 bases and J lost 3, with 11 bases in between. The CDR3 sequence is CASSARRDTGELFF. DNA for the CDR3: TGTGCCAGCAGCGCCCGGCGGGACACCGGGGAGCTGTTTTTT.

On this clone itself: The sample has other DNA sequences that encode this CDR3 too. The V and J genes are TRBV30 and TRBJ1-2; D is possibly TRBD1 (6 bases). CDR1 and CDR2 from the germline V gene are GTSNPN and SVGIG (reference sequence). Deletions cut 0 bases from V and 2 bases from J, with 10 bases between. The CDR3 is 14 amino acids. The CDR3 nucleotides read TGTGCCTGGAGTGTACGAACAGGGAACTATGGCTACACCTTC. Translated, it gives CAWSVRTGNYGYTF. The full variable domain, in which reference TRBV30 and TRBJ1-2 provide the parts outside the CDR3, is SQTIHQWPATLVQPVGSPLSLECTVEGTSNPNLYWYRQAAGRGLQLLFYSVGIGQISSEVPQNLSASRPQDRQFILSSKKLLLSDSGFYLCAWSVRTGNYGYTFGSGTRLTVV.

This clone was counted once. This sample also contains other DNA sequences that code for the same CDR3. The rearrangement links TRBV5-6 to TRBJ2-7; possibly TRBD2 for D (5 bases). Looked up from germline, CDR1 is SGHDT and CDR2 is YYEEEE. The CDR3 is 11 amino acids. Trimming took 4 bases from V and 4 from J, leaving 6 bases between them. The CDR3 nucleotides read TGTGCCAGCAGCCGGGAATACGAGCAGTACTTC. Protein sequence: CASSREYEQYF.

The chain has TRBV4-1 and TRBJ2-7; D gene uncertain. The CDR3 covers 12 residues. The V gene's germline CDR1 is MGHRA and CDR2 YSYEKL. The V and J ends lost 3 bases and 7 bases respectively, with 10 bases between them. The chain's CDR3 is CASSHTPLEQYF. The DNA of the CDR3 is TGCGCCAGCAGCCATACCCCGCTGGAGCAGTACTTC.